This TCR beta chain derives from a study of blood T cell repertoires in COVID-19. Study-level background: Material from acute and convalescent COVID-19 was sourced from the United States, Italy and Spain. Sources were T cells, B-cell-depleted T cells, or PBMCs; the material itself was cDNA or gDNA.

CDR3 length equals 14 residues. V was cut by 5 bases and J by 2 bases, with 12 bases left in between. Germline loops: CDR1 SEHNR, CDR2 FQNEAQ (reference sequence). As processed by the authors: Estimation of nucleated cell counts relied on the amplification of reference gene primers. Generated by immunoSEQ multiplex PCR, the TCRdb table keeps only in-frame clones and is missing some. Clone size and the V and J calls come from that table; the DNA yielded D and trimming. The sample includes more than 250,000 clones, 83% seen only once; the top ten take roughly 1.3%. The V and J genes are TRBV7-9 and TRBJ1-1, with D perhaps TRBD1 (5 bases). The TCR originated in a woman in her fifties or sixties with acute or convalescent COVID-19. The sequenced sample was peripheral blood. As DNA, the CDR3 is TGTGCCAGCAGCGAAAATCAGGGTAACACTGAAGCTTTCTTT. This codes for CASSENQGNTEAFF.